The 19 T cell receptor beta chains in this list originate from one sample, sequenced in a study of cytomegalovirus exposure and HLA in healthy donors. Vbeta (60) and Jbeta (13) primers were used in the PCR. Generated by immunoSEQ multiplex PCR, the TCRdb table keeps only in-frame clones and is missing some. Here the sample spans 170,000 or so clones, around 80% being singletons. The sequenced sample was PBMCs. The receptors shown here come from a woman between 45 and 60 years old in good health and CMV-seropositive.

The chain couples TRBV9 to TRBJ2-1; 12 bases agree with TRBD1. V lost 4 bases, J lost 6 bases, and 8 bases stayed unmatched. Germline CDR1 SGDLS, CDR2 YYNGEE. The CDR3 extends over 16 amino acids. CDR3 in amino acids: CASSPRGTGGFNEQFF. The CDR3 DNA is TGTGCCAGCAGCCCTAGAGGGACAGGGGGCTTCAATGAGCAGTTCTTC.

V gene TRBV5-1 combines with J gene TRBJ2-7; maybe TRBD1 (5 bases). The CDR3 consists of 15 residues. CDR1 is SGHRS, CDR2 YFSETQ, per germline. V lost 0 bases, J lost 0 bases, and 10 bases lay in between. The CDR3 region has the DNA TGCGCCAGCAGCTTGGGGGGCGGTCTCTCCTACGAGCAGTACTTC. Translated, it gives CASSLGGGLSYEQYF.

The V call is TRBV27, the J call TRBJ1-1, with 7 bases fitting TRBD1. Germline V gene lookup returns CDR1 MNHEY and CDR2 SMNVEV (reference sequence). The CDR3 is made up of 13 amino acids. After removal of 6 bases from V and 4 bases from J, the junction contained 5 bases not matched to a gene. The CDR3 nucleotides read TGTGCCAGCAGCGCTCACAGGGGCACTGAAGCTTTCTTT. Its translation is CASSAHRGTEAFF.

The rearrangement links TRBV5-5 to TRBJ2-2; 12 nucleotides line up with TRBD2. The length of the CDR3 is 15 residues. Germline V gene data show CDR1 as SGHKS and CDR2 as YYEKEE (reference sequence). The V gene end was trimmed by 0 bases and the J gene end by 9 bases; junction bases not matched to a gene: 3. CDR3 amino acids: CASSLGTSGNRELFF. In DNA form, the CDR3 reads TGTGCCAGCAGCTTGGGGACTAGCGGGAATAGGGAGCTGTTTTTT. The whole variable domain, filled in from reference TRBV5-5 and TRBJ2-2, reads DAGVTQSPTHLIKTRGQQVTLRCSPISGHKSVSWYQQVLGQGPQFIFQYYEKEERGRGNFPDRFSARQFPNYSSELNVNALLLGDSALYLCASSLGTSGNRELFFGEGSRLTVL.

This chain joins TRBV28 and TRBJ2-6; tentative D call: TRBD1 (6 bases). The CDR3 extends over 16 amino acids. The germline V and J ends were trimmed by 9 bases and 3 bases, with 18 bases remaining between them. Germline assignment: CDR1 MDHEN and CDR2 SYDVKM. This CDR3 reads CASLSPPGVGANVLTF. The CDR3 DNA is TGTGCCAGTCTCTCTCCCCCAGGGGTTGGGGCCAACGTCCTGACTTTC.

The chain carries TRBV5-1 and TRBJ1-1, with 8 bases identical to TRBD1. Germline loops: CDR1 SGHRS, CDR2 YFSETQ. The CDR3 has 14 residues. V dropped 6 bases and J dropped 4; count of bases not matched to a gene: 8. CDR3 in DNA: TGCGCCAGCACCGGGACAGGTGGTTCCACTGAAGCTTTCTTT. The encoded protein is CASTGTGGSTEAFF.

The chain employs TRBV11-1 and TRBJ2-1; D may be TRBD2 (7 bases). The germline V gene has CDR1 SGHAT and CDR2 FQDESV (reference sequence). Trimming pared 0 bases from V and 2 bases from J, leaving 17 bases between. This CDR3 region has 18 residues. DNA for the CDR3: TGTGCCAGCAGCTTAGCATCCAGGGGACTACTGCCCTACAATGAGCAGTTCTTC. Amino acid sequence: CASSLASRGLLPYNEQFF. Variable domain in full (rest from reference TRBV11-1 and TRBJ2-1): EAEVAQSPRYKITEKSQAVAFWCDPISGHATLYWYRQILGQGPELLVQFQDESVVDDSQLPKDRFSAERLKGVDSTLKIQPAELGDSAMYLCASSLASRGLLPYNEQFFGPGTRLTVL.

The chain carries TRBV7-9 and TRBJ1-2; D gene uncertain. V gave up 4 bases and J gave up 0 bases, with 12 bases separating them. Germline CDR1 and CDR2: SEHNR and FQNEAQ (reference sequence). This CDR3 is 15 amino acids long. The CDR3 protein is CASSSSSDSNYGYTF. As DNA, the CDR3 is TGTGCCAGCAGCTCATCCAGTGATTCTAACTATGGCTACACCTTC.

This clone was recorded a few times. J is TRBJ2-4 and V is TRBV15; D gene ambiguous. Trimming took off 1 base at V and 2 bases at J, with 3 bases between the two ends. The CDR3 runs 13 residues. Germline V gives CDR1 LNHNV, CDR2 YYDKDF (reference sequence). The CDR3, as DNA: TGTGCCACCAGCAGAGTATCCAAAAACATTCAGTACTTC. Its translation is CATSRVSKNIQYF.

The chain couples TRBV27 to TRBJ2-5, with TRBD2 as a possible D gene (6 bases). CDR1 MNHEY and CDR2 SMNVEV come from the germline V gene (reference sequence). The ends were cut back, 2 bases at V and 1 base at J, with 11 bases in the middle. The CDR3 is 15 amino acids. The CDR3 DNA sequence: TGTGCCAGCAGTTTAGGGCTAGCGAGCCAAGAGACCCAGTACTTC. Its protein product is CASSLGLASQETQYF.

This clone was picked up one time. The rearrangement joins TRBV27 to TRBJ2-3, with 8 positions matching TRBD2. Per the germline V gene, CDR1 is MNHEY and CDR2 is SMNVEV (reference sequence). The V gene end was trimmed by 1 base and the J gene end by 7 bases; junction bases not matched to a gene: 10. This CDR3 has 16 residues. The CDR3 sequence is CASSLLAGGRGNTQYF. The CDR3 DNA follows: TGTGCCAGCAGTTTATTGGCGGGGGGCCGAGGGAATACGCAGTATTTT.

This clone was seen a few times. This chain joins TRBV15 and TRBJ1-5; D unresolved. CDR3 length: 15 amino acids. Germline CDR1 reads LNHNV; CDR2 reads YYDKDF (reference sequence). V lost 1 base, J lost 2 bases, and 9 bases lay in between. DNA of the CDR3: TGTGCCACCAGCAGAGCTCAACGGGGCAATCAGCCCCAGCATTTT. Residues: CATSRAQRGNQPQHF. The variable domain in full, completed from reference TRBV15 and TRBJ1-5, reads DAMVIQNPRYQVTQFGKPVTLSCSQTLNHNVMYWYQQKSSQAPKLLFHYYDKDFNNEADTPDNFQSRRPNTSFCFLDIRSPGLGDTAMYLCATSRAQRGNQPQHFGDGTRLSIL.

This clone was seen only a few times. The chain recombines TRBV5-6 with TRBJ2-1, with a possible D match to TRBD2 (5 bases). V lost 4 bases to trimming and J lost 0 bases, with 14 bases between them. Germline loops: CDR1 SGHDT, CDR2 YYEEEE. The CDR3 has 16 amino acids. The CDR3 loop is CASSPSEGFSYNEQFF. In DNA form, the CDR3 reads TGTGCCAGCAGCCCGTCCGAGGGCTTCTCCTACAATGAGCAGTTCTTC. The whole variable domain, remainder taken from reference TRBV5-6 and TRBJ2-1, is DAGVTQSPTHLIKTRGQQVTLRCSPKSGHDTVSWYQQALGQGPQFIFQYYEEEERQRGNFPDRFSGHQFPNYSSELNVNALLLGDSALYLCASSPSEGFSYNEQFFGPGTRLTVL.

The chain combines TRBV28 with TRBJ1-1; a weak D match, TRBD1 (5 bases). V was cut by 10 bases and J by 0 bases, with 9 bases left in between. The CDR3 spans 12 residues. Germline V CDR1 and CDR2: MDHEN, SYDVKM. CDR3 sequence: CATRALNTEAFF. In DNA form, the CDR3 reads TGTGCCACCAGGGCCTTGAACACTGAAGCTTTCTTT.

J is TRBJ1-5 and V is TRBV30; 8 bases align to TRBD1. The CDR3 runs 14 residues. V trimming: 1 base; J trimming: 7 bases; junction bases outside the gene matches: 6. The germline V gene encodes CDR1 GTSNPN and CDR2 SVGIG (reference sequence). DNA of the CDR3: TGTGCCTGGAGTGAAAGGACAGGGCGACAGCCCCAGCATTTT. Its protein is CAWSERTGRQPQHF. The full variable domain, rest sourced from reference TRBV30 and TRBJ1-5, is SQTIHQWPATLVQPVGSPLSLECTVEGTSNPNLYWYRQAAGRGLQLLFYSVGIGQISSEVPQNLSASRPQDRQFILSSKKLLLSDSGFYLCAWSERTGRQPQHFGDGTRLSIL.

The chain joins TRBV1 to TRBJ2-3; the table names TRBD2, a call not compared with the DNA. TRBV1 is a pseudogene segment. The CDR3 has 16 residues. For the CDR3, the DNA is TGCACCAGCAGCCAAGATGAAAGCGGGAGGGCAGATACGCAGTATTTT. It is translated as CTSSQDESGRADTQYF.

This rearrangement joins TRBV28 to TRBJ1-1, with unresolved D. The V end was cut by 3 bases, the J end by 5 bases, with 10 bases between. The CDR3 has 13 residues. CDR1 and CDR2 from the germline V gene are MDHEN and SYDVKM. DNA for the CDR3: TGTGCCAGCAGTTTTATCCGGGTTACTGAAGCTTTCTTT. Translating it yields CASSFIRVTEAFF.

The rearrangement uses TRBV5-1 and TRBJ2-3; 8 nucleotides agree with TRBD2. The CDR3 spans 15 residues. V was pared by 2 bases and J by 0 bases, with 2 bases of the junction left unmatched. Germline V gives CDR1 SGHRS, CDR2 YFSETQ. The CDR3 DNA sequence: TGCGCCAGCAGCTTTTCTAGCGGGAGCACAGATACGCAGTATTTT. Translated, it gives CASSFSSGSTDTQYF.

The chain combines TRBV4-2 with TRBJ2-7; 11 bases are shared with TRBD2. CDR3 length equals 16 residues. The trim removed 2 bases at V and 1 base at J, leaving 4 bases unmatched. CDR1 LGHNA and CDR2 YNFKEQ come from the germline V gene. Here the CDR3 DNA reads TGTGCCAGCAGCCAAAATATAGCGGGAGGGTCCTACGAGCAGTACTTC. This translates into CASSQNIAGGSYEQYF.